A selection of T cell receptor beta chains follows, all from one sample in a study of Ad26.COV2.S vaccination and SARS-CoV-2 variants. TCRdb keeps only in-frame clones here, not all; method: immunoSEQ multiplex PCR. The data contain 300,000 to 350,000 clones, about 90% of them singletons. The input for sequencing was peripheral blood, taken in a trial of Ad26.COV2.S vaccine versus placebo. These receptors originate from a person between 18 and 60 years old who received the Ad26.COV2.S COVID-19 vaccine or a placebo. Both conserved end residues are part of each CDR3. D genes are given only for firm matches. The size field is filled for only some rows; it gives once, few, many or a size class.

V gene	clone size	J gene	D gene	CDR3 DNA	CDR3 protein
TRBV7-6	.	TRBJ2-5	.	TGTGCCAGCAGCCAGCTAGGGATGAAGGAGACCCAGTACTTC	CASSQLGMKETQYF
TRBV3-1/TRBV3-2	.	TRBJ2-5	TRBD2	TGTGCCAGCAGCCAACTAGCGGGCGTCCAAGAGACCCAGTACTTC	CASSQLAGVQETQYF
TRBV3-1/TRBV3-2	.	TRBJ1-1	.	TGTGCCAGCAGCCCCCGTGGGCAACAAACTGAAGCTTTCTTT	CASSPRGQQTEAFF
TRBV12-5	.	TRBJ2-7	.	TGTGCTAGTGGCCGGCCCGTCTCCTACGAGCAGTACTTC	CASGRPVSYEQYF
TRBV4-3	.	TRBJ1-1	.	TGCGCCAGCAGCCAAGCAGGGACGATCGGAGGGAACACTGAAGCTTTCTTT	CASSQAGTIGGNTEAFF
TRBV7-9	.	TRBJ1-6	.	TGTGCCAGCAGCTTACAGGGGTACTCCTATAATTCACCCCTCCACTTT	CASSLQGYSYNSPLHF
TRBV4-1	.	TRBJ2-2	TRBD2	TGCGCCAGCAGCCAAGAAGCCGGGGGGGCCATCGGGGAGCTGTTTTTT	CASSQEAGGAIGELFF
TRBV13	.	TRBJ1-3	.	TGTGCCAGCAGTAGGTTCTTCCAGACTGGAAACACCATATATTTT	CASSRFFQTGNTIYF
TRBV4-1	.	TRBJ2-7	.	TGCGCCAGCAGTACGTTGGGGGGTGCCTACGAGCAGTACTTC	CASSTLGGAYEQYF
TRBV2	.	TRBJ1-5	.	TGTGCCAGCAGTGACAAGGGTAGCAATCAGCCCCAGCATTTT	CASSDKGSNQPQHF
TRBV28	.	TRBJ1-1	.	TGTGCCAGCAGTTTAGTGGGAAAAGACGAAGCTTTCTTT	CASSLVGKDEAFF
TRBV11-2	.	TRBJ1-6	.	TGTGCCAGCAGCGCGGAGGGGATTTCACCCCTCCACTTT	CASSAEGISPLHF
TRBV6-4	.	TRBJ2-2	TRBD2	TGTGCCAGCAGTGAGCGGGGGGCGACCGGGGAGCTGTTTTTT	CASSERGATGELFF
TRBV6-1	.	TRBJ1-1	.	TGTGCCAGCAGTCCCATGAACACTGAAGCTTTCTTT	CASSPMNTEAFF
TRBV7-3	.	TRBJ2-2	TRBD1	TGTGCGACGCAGGGGGACACCGGGGAGCTGTTTTTT	CATQGDTGELFF
TRBV3-1/TRBV3-2	.	TRBJ2-5	TRBD1	TGTGCCAGCAGCCACCGGGACAGGGGCCTCCAAGAGACCCAGTACTTC	CASSHRDRGLQETQYF
TRBV7-2	.	TRBJ2-3	TRBD2	TGTGCCAGCAGCTTAACCCCTAGCGGGAGTGGTGTAGATACGCAGTATTTT	CASSLTPSGSGVDTQYF
TRBV30	.	TRBJ1-2	.	TGTGCCTGGAGTGTAGTGGGAGACAATGGCTACACCTTC	CAWSVVGDNGYTF
TRBV3-1/TRBV3-2	.	TRBJ1-2	TRBD1	TGTGCCAGCAGCCAAGGGACAGGGGCTTATGGCTACACCTTC	CASSQGTGAYGYTF
TRBV11-3	.	TRBJ1-1	.	TGTGCCAGCAGCGATCTTTACAGGGCGGGTTCTGAAGCTTTCTTT	CASSDLYRAGSEAFF
TRBV7-9	.	TRBJ1-2	TRBD1	TGTGCCAGCAGCTTGGACAGGGGACGTTCTAACTATGGCTACACCTTC	CASSLDRGRSNYGYTF
TRBV3-1/TRBV3-2	.	TRBJ2-5	TRBD2	TGTGCCAGCAGCCTCCGACTAGCGGGGGCCCAAGAGACCCAGTACTTC	CASSLRLAGAQETQYF
TRBV7-9	.	TRBJ1-1	.	TGTGCCAGCAGCTTAAATAGCAGGGGCCTCGACTTCATGAACACTGAAGCTTTCTTT	CASSLNSRGLDFMNTEAFF
TRBV5-4	.	TRBJ1-2	.	TGTGCCAGCAGCTTGGATGAGGGTTCGAGCTACACCTTC	CASSLDEGSSYTF
TRBV15	.	TRBJ1-2	.	TGTGCCACCAGCAGCATCCTCGGACTCCAGCCGTGGGCCAATTGGGGTGGCTACACCTTC	CATSSILGLQPWANWGGYTF
TRBV19	.	TRBJ2-1	.	TGTGCCAGTAGTATAGATCTTGACTGGAGCTCCTACAATGAGCAGTTCTTC	CASSIDLDWSSYNEQFF
TRBV12-5	.	TRBJ1-5	.	TGTGCTAGTGGTTTGGTGATGGTGTGGGGGCCTTATAGCAATCAGCCCCAGCATTTT	CASGLVMVWGPYSNQPQHF
TRBV7-9	.	TRBJ2-1	.	TGTGCCAGCAGCTCCGGCGGTCCCGACAATGAGCAGTTCTTC	CASSSGGPDNEQFF
TRBV4-3	.	TRBJ2-2	.	TGCGCCAGCAGCCTGAGGGGGATCGGGGAGCTGTTTTTT	CASSLRGIGELFF
TRBV6-6	.	TRBJ1-5	.	TGTGCCAGCAGTTATATGATGAATCAGCCCCAGCATTTT	CASSYMMNQPQHF
TRBV7-2	.	TRBJ1-1	.	TGTGCCAGCAGCTTTCGGGGGGGCACTGAAGCTTTCTTT	CASSFRGGTEAFF
TRBV18	once	TRBJ2-3	.	TGTGCCAGCTCACCGGGCGGATCAGATACGCAGTATTTT	CASSPGGSDTQYF
TRBV19	.	TRBJ1-2	TRBD1	TGTGCCAGTAGTATCCACAGGGGGCTAACGGGTGATGGCTACACCTTC	CASSIHRGLTGDGYTF
TRBV7-2	.	TRBJ2-3	.	TGTGCCAGCAGCTCAACGGCCTACCTCACAGATACGCAGTATTTT	CASSSTAYLTDTQYF
TRBV6-4	.	TRBJ1-5	.	TGTGCCAGCAGCCGAAGAGGGGGCAATCAGCCCCAGCATTTT	CASSRRGGNQPQHF
TRBV11-3	.	TRBJ2-3	TRBD2	TGTGCCAGCAGCTTAGGGTTAGCGGGAGGCGTCACAGATACGCAGTATTTT	CASSLGLAGGVTDTQYF
TRBV7-8	.	TRBJ2-3	.	TGTGCCAGTATTGAGGGGCCAGATACGCAGTATTTT	CASIEGPDTQYF
TRBV7-9	.	TRBJ1-3	.	TGTGCCAGCAGCTTCCTACAGGACTCTGGAAACACCATATATTTT	CASSFLQDSGNTIYF
TRBV7-9	.	TRBJ2-7	TRBD1	TGTGCCAGCAGCTTAGGGGCCGGGACAGTCACCTACGAGCAGTACTTC	CASSLGAGTVTYEQYF
TRBV11-3	.	TRBJ2-5	TRBD1	TGTGCCAGCAGCGGGGGGGACAGGGGAAGGGAGACCCAGTACTTC	CASSGGDRGRETQYF
TRBV5-5	.	TRBJ2-3	.	TGTGCCAGCAGCCTGGAGGCGGGCAGATACACAGATACGCAGTATTTT	CASSLEAGRYTDTQYF
TRBV29-1	.	TRBJ1-5	TRBD1	TGCAGCGACGGGACAGAACAGCCCCAGCATTTT	CSDGTEQPQHF
TRBV29-1	.	TRBJ1-1	.	TGCAGCGCTGACCTAGGGACACAGAACACTGAAGCTTTCTTT	CSADLGTQNTEAFF
TRBV6-5	.	TRBJ1-5	.	TGTGCCAGCAGTTACTCGATCACAAACAATCAGCCCCAGCATTTT	CASSYSITNNQPQHF
TRBV19	once	TRBJ2-1	TRBD1	TGTGCCAGTAGTACCCGCATTCGGACAGGGTCAAAGTTGGATGAGCAGTTCTTC	CASSTRIRTGSKLDEQFF
TRBV7-9	.	TRBJ2-1	TRBD1	TGTGCCAGCAGCTCGACAGGGAGCTCCTACAATGAGCAGTTCTTC	CASSSTGSSYNEQFF
TRBV13	.	TRBJ1-4	.	TGTGCCAGCAGCTTCATTCCGGGATTGGACGCTCCGCCCGAAAAACTGTTTTTT	CASSFIPGLDAPPEKLFF
TRBV28	.	TRBJ2-7	.	TGTGCCAGCAGTTTATCGGACGTCCGGGAGCAGTACTTC	CASSLSDVREQYF
TRBV18	.	TRBJ1-1	TRBD1	TGTGCCAGCTCCATGGGACAGAGGAACACTGAAGCTTTCTTT	CASSMGQRNTEAFF
TRBV27	.	TRBJ1-1	.	TGTGCCAGCAGGTCCTGGAGAATCGGTGAAGCTTTCTTT	CASRSWRIGEAFF
TRBV6-5	.	TRBJ1-2	TRBD1	TGTGCCAGCAGTTCAGTTCTTTCCGGGACAGGATATGGCTACACCTTC	CASSSVLSGTGYGYTF
TRBV6-2/TRBV6-3	few	TRBJ1-6	.	TGTGCCAGCAGTTACTCGGGAGGAGGTGTCCACTTT	CASSYSGGGVHF
TRBV5-1	.	TRBJ1-4	TRBD1	TGCGCCAGCAGACTCCGAGACAGGGGAGGGGAAAAACTGTTTTTT	CASRLRDRGGEKLFF
TRBV6-5	few	TRBJ1-1	.	TGTGCCAGCATTCGCCGAGAATGGAACACTGAAGCTTTCTTT	CASIRREWNTEAFF
TRBV7-2	.	TRBJ1-5	.	TGTGCCAGCAGCCAACAAAATCAGCCCCAGCATTTT	CASSQQNQPQHF
TRBV9	.	TRBJ1-1	TRBD1	TGTGCCAGCAGCGCACAGGGGGCTATGAACACTGAAGCTTTCTTT	CASSAQGAMNTEAFF
TRBV24-1	once	TRBJ2-2	.	TGTGCCACCAGTGACCCGACCCCTGGACTGTCCGGGGAGCTGTTTTTT	CATSDPTPGLSGELFF
TRBV7-2	.	TRBJ2-7	.	TGTGCCAGCAGCTCCCAAACGACGGCCTCCACCGAGCAGTACTTC	CASSSQTTASTEQYF
TRBV6-5	.	TRBJ1-2	TRBD1	TGTGCCAGCCGGGGGACAGGGGCCAACTATGGCTACACCTTC	CASRGTGANYGYTF
TRBV30	.	TRBJ1-6	.	TGTGCCTGGACCCTAGGACGGATTTCTAATTCACCCCTCCACTTT	CAWTLGRISNSPLHF